This TCR beta chain is drawn from a study of blood T cells in healthy people across ages. The study, taken as a whole, reports: Compared with aged donors, long-lived donors showed fewer expanded clones, suggesting selection. Donor CMV infection status was unknown, possibly confounding age-related changes in expanded clonotypes.

Details on this clonotype: The antigen is unknown.

About 10 milliliters was the volume of peripheral blood drawn from each donor. A second roughly 6 to 11 cycle PCR used barcoded and J-beta primers. Sequencing of every sample gave 2.5 million or more CDR3-containing paired-end reads. TCRdb re-called the 5' RACE reads through MiXCR, storing one row per CDR3 protein. Counted here are some 640,000 distinct CDR3 sequences, 49% occurring once; the ten biggest clones make up around 32%. The sequencing input was blood. This receptor was identified in a woman in her sixties or seventies in good health.

The CDR3 DNA reads TGTGCCAGCAGCCCGAGCCGGACCGGGGAGCTGTTTTTT. This gives the protein CASSPSRTGELFF. This rearrangement joins TRBV7-2 to TRBJ2-2; D uncertain. CDR1 is SGHTA and CDR2 is FQGNSA in the germline V gene. This CDR3 has 13 residues. Trimming cost V 5 bases and J 5 bases, with 9 bases left between them.